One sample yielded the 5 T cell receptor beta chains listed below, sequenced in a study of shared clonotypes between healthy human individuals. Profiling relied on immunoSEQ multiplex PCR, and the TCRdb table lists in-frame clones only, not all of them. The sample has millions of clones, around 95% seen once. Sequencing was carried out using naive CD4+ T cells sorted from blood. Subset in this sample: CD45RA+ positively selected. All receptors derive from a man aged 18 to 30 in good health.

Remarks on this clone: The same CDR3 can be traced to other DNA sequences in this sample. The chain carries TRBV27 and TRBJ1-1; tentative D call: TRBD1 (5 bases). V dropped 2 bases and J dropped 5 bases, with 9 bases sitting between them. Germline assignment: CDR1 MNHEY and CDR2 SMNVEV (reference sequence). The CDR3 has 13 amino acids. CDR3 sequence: CASSLTRGTEAFF. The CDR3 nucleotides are TGTGCCAGCAGTTTAACCCGGGGGACTGAAGCTTTCTTT.

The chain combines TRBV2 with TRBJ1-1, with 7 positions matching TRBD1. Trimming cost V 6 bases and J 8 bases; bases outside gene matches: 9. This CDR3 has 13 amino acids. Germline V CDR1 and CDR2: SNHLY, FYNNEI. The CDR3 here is CASSYGGQLEAFF. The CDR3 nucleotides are TGTGCCAGCAGCTACGGGGGACAGCTAGAAGCTTTCTTT.

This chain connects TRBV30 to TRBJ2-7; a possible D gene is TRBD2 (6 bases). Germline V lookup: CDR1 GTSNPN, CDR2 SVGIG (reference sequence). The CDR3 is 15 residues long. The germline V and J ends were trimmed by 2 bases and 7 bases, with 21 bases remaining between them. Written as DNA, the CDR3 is TGTGCCTGGAGTTCCAAAAGGACGGGACTGGGGGAGCAGTACTTC. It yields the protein CAWSSKRTGLGEQYF.

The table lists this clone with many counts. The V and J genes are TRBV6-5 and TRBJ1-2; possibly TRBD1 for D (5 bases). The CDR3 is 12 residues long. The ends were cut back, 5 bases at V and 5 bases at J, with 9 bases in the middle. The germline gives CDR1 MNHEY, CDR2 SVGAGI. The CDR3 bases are TGTGCCAGCAGTGCCCAGGGTTATGGCTACACCTTC. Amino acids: CASSAQGYGYTF.

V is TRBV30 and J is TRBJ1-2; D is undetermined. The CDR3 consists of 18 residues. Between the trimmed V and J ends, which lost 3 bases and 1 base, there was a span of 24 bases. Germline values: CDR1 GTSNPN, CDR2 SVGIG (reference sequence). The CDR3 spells CAWSRHPAGTGINYGYTF. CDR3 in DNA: TGTGCCTGGAGCCGCCACCCGGCAGGCACCGGGATTAACTATGGCTACACCTTC.